These 11 T cell receptor beta chains came from one sample sequenced in a study of T cells in localized non-small cell lung cancer. Here immunoSEQ multiplex PCR was the method, and the copy in TCRdb shows in-frame clones only, minus some. This sample yields about 78,000 clones, of which roughly 86% are seen a single time; approximately 2.5% belongs to the top ten. Sequencing was performed on peripheral blood, taken before any cancer treatment. These receptors came from a man aged 35-75 years with stage I lung adenocarcinoma.

This clone was recorded once. This chain links TRBV5-1 with TRBJ1-1, with D possibly TRBD1 on 6 matching bases. CDR1 and CDR2 (germline): SGHRS, YFSETQ. Deletions cut 5 bases from V and 3 bases from J, with 14 bases between. The CDR3 runs 14 residues. The CDR3 region has the DNA TGCGCCAGCAGTCGGGGGGCCGGAGACACTGAAGCTTTCTTT. Encoded protein: CASSRGAGDTEAFF.

The chain carries TRBV28 and TRBJ2-2; D is undetermined. There are 12 residues in the CDR3. Germline values: CDR1 MDHEN, CDR2 SYDVKM. Trimming cost V 4 bases and J 3 bases, with 3 bases left between them. CDR3 DNA: TGTGCCAGCAGTTCGTACACCGGGGAGCTGTTTTTT. The encoded protein is CASSSYTGELFF. The full variable domain, rest sourced from reference TRBV28 and TRBJ2-2, is DVKVTQSSRYLVKRTGEKVFLECVQDMDHENMFWYRQDPGLGLRLIYFSYDVKMKEKGDIPEGYSVSREKKERFSLILESASTNQTSMYLCASSSYTGELFFGEGSRLTVL.

The chain has TRBV7-3 and TRBJ2-7; a possible D gene is TRBD1 (5 bases). Trimming stripped 5 bases from V and 0 bases from J, with 14 bases between. The V gene's germline CDR1 is SGHTA and CDR2 FQGTGA. The CDR3 loop spans 15 amino acids. CDR3 amino acids: CASSPTGESSYEQYF. The CDR3 bases are TGTGCCAGCAGCCCTACAGGTGAAAGCTCCTACGAGCAGTACTTC.

The V and J genes are TRBV6-1 and TRBJ2-5, with 7 bases aligning to TRBD1. Germline V CDR1 and CDR2: MNHNS, SASEGT. This CDR3 spans 14 amino acids. The trim removed 7 bases at V and 3 bases at J, leaving 8 bases unmatched. The chain's CDR3 is CASTADRAKETQYF. As DNA, the CDR3 is TGTGCCAGCACCGCTGACAGGGCCAAAGAGACCCAGTACTTC.

The V call is TRBV6-6, the J call TRBJ1-2, with D uncertain. This CDR3 region has 13 residues. The germline V and J ends were trimmed by 7 bases and 7 bases, with 16 bases remaining between them. Germline V gene data show CDR1 as MNHNY and CDR2 as SVGAGI (reference sequence). CDR3 nucleotide sequence: TGTGCCAGCACAAGGCCCAACGAAGGTGGCTACACCTTC. Protein sequence: CASTRPNEGGYTF.

The chain couples TRBV7-2 to TRBJ2-5; 14 positions agree with TRBD2. With 5 bases clipped from V and 5 bases from J, the junction kept 4 bases outside the gene matches. This CDR3 spans 15 amino acids. The germline gives CDR1 SGHTA, CDR2 FQGNSA. CDR3 sequence reads: CASSGWTSGGETQYF. DNA of the CDR3: TGTGCCAGCAGCGGCTGGACTAGCGGGGGGGAGACCCAGTACTTC.

The rearrangement uses TRBV7-6 and TRBJ1-1; D call uncertain. Per the germline V gene, CDR1 is SGHVS and CDR2 is FNYEAQ. The CDR3 totals 13 residues. V lost 0 bases, J lost 1 base, and 3 bases lay in between. CDR3 region: CASSLAANTEAFF. The CDR3 DNA reads TGTGCCAGCAGCTTAGCAGCGAACACTGAAGCTTTCTTT. Based on the CDR3 plus reference TRBV7-6 and TRBJ1-1, the full variable domain is GAGVSQSPRYKVTKRGQDVALRCDPISGHVSLYWYRQALGQGPEFLTYFNYEAQQDKSGLPNDRFSAERPEGSISTLTIQRTEQRDSAMYRCASSLAANTEAFFGQGTRLTVV.

The rearrangement uses TRBV19 and TRBJ2-1; TRBD2 matches at 9 bases. Germline V gene data show CDR1 as LNHDA and CDR2 as SQIVND (reference sequence). The CDR3 length is 16 residues. With V trimmed by 5 bases and J by 4 bases, 9 bases remained unmatched. Here the CDR3 reads CASSVLTSGVYNEQFF. The CDR3 DNA reads TGTGCCAGTAGTGTCCTGACTAGCGGCGTTTACAATGAGCAGTTCTTC.

This chain links TRBV27 with TRBJ2-5; 8 bases match TRBD1. V lost 6 bases, J lost 5 bases, and 8 bases stayed unmatched. This CDR3 region has 14 residues. Per germline, CDR1 MNHEY and CDR2 SMNVEV (reference sequence). In DNA form, the CDR3 reads TGTGCCAGCAGACCTCAGGGGGCGGGGGAGACCCAGTACTTC. It is translated as CASRPQGAGETQYF.

In DNA form, the CDR3 reads TGTGCCAGCAGCTCGACAGGTTTCTCTGGGGCCAACGTCCTGACTTTC. This sequence encodes CASSSTGFSGANVLTF. The chain carries TRBV7-2 and TRBJ2-6; D is perhaps TRBD1 (6 bases). Trimming shortened V by 4 bases and J by 0 bases, and 10 bases separated the two germline ends. CDR1 and CDR2 from the germline V gene are SGHTA and FQGNSA. The CDR3 is 16 residues long.

This chain links TRBV9 with TRBJ2-3, with 8 positions matching TRBD2. Germline V CDR1 and CDR2: SGDLS, YYNGEE. The CDR3 is made up of 15 amino acids. The V segment lost 4 bases and the J segment 2 bases; nucleotides outside the gene matches: 6. The CDR3 DNA sequence: TGTGCCAGCAGCCTCATGACTAGCGACACAGATACGCAGTATTTT. Amino acids: CASSLMTSDTDTQYF.